Listed here is a single TCR beta chain. The data are from a study of blood T cell repertoires in COVID-19. Trimming at V came to 7 bases and at J to 11 bases, leaving 9 bases not matched to a gene. The germline V gene has CDR1 SGHTS and CDR2 YDEGEE. The CDR3 extends over 12 amino acids. Assay: immunoSEQ multiplex PCR; the TCRdb copy retains only in-frame clones and omits some. The data contain 200,000 to 250,000 clones, roughly 87% of them singletons. The receptor was derived from a young man who had recovered from COVID-19. This chain links TRBV5-8 with TRBJ1-1; TRBD1 agrees at 9 bases. Material for sequencing was PBMCs or T cells enriched from blood (not recorded which). CDR3 bases: TGTGCCAGCGGACAGGGGACGCTGAAGGCTTTCTTT. Translated, it gives CASGQGTLKAFF.